The clone carrying this T cell receptor beta chain was picked up a small number of times. One entry per CDR3 protein results from TCRdb running MiXCR on the 5' RACE reads. The table shows a few hundred thousand distinct CDR3 sequences, with around 15% occurring only once. With 8 bases removed from V and 6 bases from J, the gap between germline ends came to 21 bases. The germline gives CDR1 MGHRA, CDR2 YSYEKL. The CDR3 runs to 15 residues. These data belong to a study of T-cell memory formation after mild COVID-19. Sequences were obtained from PBMCs or a T cell subset sorted from them (not recorded which). The sequence derives from a man between 18 and 29 years old who had mild COVID-19 (a few samples of this study predate the infection). Cell type and time point are not known. The J gene is TRBJ2-3, the V gene TRBV4-1; D is possibly TRBD2 (6 bases). DNA for the CDR3: TGCGCCAGCCGCCGGGGTCGGGGGACCCGGGATACGCAGTATTTT. It translates to CASRRGRGTRDTQYF.